A selection of T cell receptor beta chains follows, all from one sample in a study of graft-versus-host responses after intestinal transplantation. TCRdb's table, derived via immunoSEQ multiplex PCR, lists solely in-frame clones and lacks some. The sample yields about 96,000 clones, about 90% seen once. The antigens for these receptors are not known. The material sequenced was unstimulated CD4+ T cells sorted from spleen or lymph node cells, taken before intestinal transplant. These receptor sequences come from a human donor who received an intestinal transplant. Each CDR3 is given with its conserved first and last residue. The order of the fields is CDR3 DNA, CDR3 protein, V gene, J gene, D gene, clone size. D genes are given only for firm matches. Size is omitted from some rows. Given values are once, few, many or a class for expanded clones.

CDR3nt: TGTGCCAGCAGCTTGGTGGTGGCGGATAACTATGGCTACACCTTC; CDR3aa: CASSLVVADNYGYTF; v_gene: TRBV5-6; j_gene: TRBJ1-2; d_gene: .; abundance: once
CDR3nt: TGCAGCATAAATACAGGGTTGACTGAAGCTTTCTTT; CDR3aa: CSINTGLTEAFF; v_gene: TRBV29-1; j_gene: TRBJ1-1; d_gene: .; abundance: .
CDR3nt: TGTGCCAGCAGTTATCGGGTAACAGGGGCTGGAAACACCATATATTTT; CDR3aa: CASSYRVTGAGNTIYF; v_gene: TRBV6-6; j_gene: TRBJ1-3; d_gene: TRBD1; abundance: few
CDR3nt: TGTGCCAGCAGTTTCGCGGGGGGTAACACTGAAGCTTTCTTT; CDR3aa: CASSFAGGNTEAFF; v_gene: TRBV6-5; j_gene: TRBJ1-1; d_gene: .; abundance: .
CDR3nt: TGTGCCAGCAGTTTCGCGAGGGGGCGCGTCTCCGAGCAGTACTTC; CDR3aa: CASSFARGRVSEQYF; v_gene: TRBV27; j_gene: TRBJ2-7; d_gene: TRBD1; abundance: .
CDR3nt: TGTGCCAGCAGCCTTGGCCGTCCAGGAAATAATTCACCCCTCCACTTT; CDR3aa: CASSLGRPGNNSPLHF; v_gene: TRBV14; j_gene: TRBJ1-6; d_gene: .; abundance: .
CDR3nt: TGTGCCAGCAGCTTATCCCTGACTAGCGGGATTGAGACCCAGTACTTC; CDR3aa: CASSLSLTSGIETQYF; v_gene: TRBV5-4; j_gene: TRBJ2-5; d_gene: TRBD2; abundance: .
CDR3nt: TGTGCCAGCTCCAACCAGGTCGACCCAGATACGCAGTATTTT; CDR3aa: CASSNQVDPDTQYF; v_gene: TRBV18; j_gene: TRBJ2-3; d_gene: .; abundance: .
CDR3nt: TGTGCCAGCAGTTCTCGACAGGGTAGCGCCGGGGAGCTGTTTTTT; CDR3aa: CASSSRQGSAGELFF; v_gene: TRBV6-1; j_gene: TRBJ2-2; d_gene: TRBD1; abundance: .
CDR3nt: TGTGCCTGGAGTCAGCACTCGGACAGTTATGGCTACACCTTC; CDR3aa: CAWSQHSDSYGYTF; v_gene: TRBV30; j_gene: TRBJ1-2; d_gene: .; abundance: .
CDR3nt: TGTGCCAGCAGTTTATTGGGGAGTCCGAGCTACACCTTC; CDR3aa: CASSLLGSPSYTF; v_gene: TRBV27; j_gene: TRBJ1-2; d_gene: .; abundance: .
CDR3nt: TGTGCCAGCAGCCCTGGGAGGGTCCTCACAGATACGCAGTATTTT; CDR3aa: CASSPGRVLTDTQYF; v_gene: TRBV7-9; j_gene: TRBJ2-3; d_gene: TRBD2; abundance: .
CDR3nt: TGTGCCAGCAGCGAGGGACTAGCGGGAGAGACCCAGTACTTC; CDR3aa: CASSEGLAGETQYF; v_gene: TRBV7-2; j_gene: TRBJ2-5; d_gene: TRBD2; abundance: once
CDR3nt: TGTGCCAGCAGTGTTACATGGAACACTGAAGCTTTCTTT; CDR3aa: CASSVTWNTEAFF; v_gene: TRBV6-1; j_gene: TRBJ1-1; d_gene: .; abundance: .
CDR3nt: TGTGCCAGCAGTTTCGTCGGACTAGCGGGAGGAGAGCAGTTCTTC; CDR3aa: CASSFVGLAGGEQFF; v_gene: TRBV28; j_gene: TRBJ2-1; d_gene: TRBD2; abundance: .
CDR3nt: TGTGCCAGCAGCGTAACGACAGTGAACACTGAAGCTTTCTTT; CDR3aa: CASSVTTVNTEAFF; v_gene: TRBV9; j_gene: TRBJ1-1; d_gene: .; abundance: .
CDR3nt: TGTGCCTCGGCGGGACAGGGAGCTAACTATGGCTACACCTTC; CDR3aa: CASAGQGANYGYTF; v_gene: TRBV2; j_gene: TRBJ1-2; d_gene: TRBD1; abundance: .
CDR3nt: TGTGCCAGCAGCCGACTAGCAAGTACGCAGTATTTT; CDR3aa: CASSRLASTQYF; v_gene: TRBV5-6; j_gene: TRBJ2-3; d_gene: TRBD2; abundance: .
CDR3nt: TGTGCCAGCAGCTTAGGTTTGCGCTATGGCTACACCTTC; CDR3aa: CASSLGLRYGYTF; v_gene: TRBV11-2; j_gene: TRBJ1-2; d_gene: .; abundance: .
CDR3nt: TGCGCCAGCAGCCTCCTTTCGTTGGGGGCGACGTTGTGGAATGAGCAGTTCTTC; CDR3aa: CASSLLSLGATLWNEQFF; v_gene: TRBV5-1; j_gene: TRBJ2-1; d_gene: .; abundance: .
CDR3nt: TGTGCCAGCAGTGACCTGGGTAGCGGGGGGTACAATGAGCAGTTCTTC; CDR3aa: CASSDLGSGGYNEQFF; v_gene: TRBV25-1; j_gene: TRBJ2-1; d_gene: TRBD2; abundance: .
CDR3nt: TGTGCCAGCAAATCTGACGGGACAGAAGCTTTCTTT; CDR3aa: CASKSDGTEAFF; v_gene: TRBV2; j_gene: TRBJ1-1; d_gene: .; abundance: .
CDR3nt: TGTGCCAGCAGCTTAGGGGGACTCCAAGAGACCCAGTACTTC; CDR3aa: CASSLGGLQETQYF; v_gene: TRBV7-2; j_gene: TRBJ2-5; d_gene: .; abundance: .
CDR3nt: TGTGCCAGCTCACCAAACAGGGGTGGAGATCAGCCCCAGCATTTT; CDR3aa: CASSPNRGGDQPQHF; v_gene: TRBV18; j_gene: TRBJ1-5; d_gene: TRBD1; abundance: .
CDR3nt: TGTGCCAGCAGCGTAGGCTTAGCGGGGGGGCAAAATGAGCAGTTCTTC; CDR3aa: CASSVGLAGGQNEQFF; v_gene: TRBV9; j_gene: TRBJ2-1; d_gene: TRBD2; abundance: .
CDR3nt: TGTGCCAGCAGCCTCTACTCATTTAAAGTCGATGAGCAGTTCTTC; CDR3aa: CASSLYSFKVDEQFF; v_gene: TRBV5-4; j_gene: TRBJ2-1; d_gene: .; abundance: .
CDR3nt: TGTGCCAGCAGTACACCGGGACAGCACTACAATGAGCAGTTCTTC; CDR3aa: CASSTPGQHYNEQFF; v_gene: TRBV9; j_gene: TRBJ2-1; d_gene: TRBD1; abundance: .
CDR3nt: TGCGCCAGCAGTCTCCGTGTAGAACAAGGTTTTCAGGGGCCCTATAATTCACCCCTCCACTTT; CDR3aa: CASSLRVEQGFQGPYNSPLHF; v_gene: TRBV23-1; j_gene: TRBJ1-6; d_gene: .; abundance: .
CDR3nt: TGTGCCAGCAGCTTAGTTCGTCGGGGCGGGGGAGGAAGCGGGGAGCTGTTTTTT; CDR3aa: CASSLVRRGGGGSGELFF; v_gene: TRBV5-4; j_gene: TRBJ2-2; d_gene: TRBD2; abundance: .
CDR3nt: TGTGCCAGCAGCTTACGTACGAAGACGGGACAGGGGTTCTACGAGCAGTACTTC; CDR3aa: CASSLRTKTGQGFYEQYF; v_gene: TRBV7-8; j_gene: TRBJ2-7; d_gene: TRBD1; abundance: .
CDR3nt: TGTGCCAGCAGTGAAGCGGGACTAGCGGGAACGATAACCTACGAGCAGTACTTC; CDR3aa: CASSEAGLAGTITYEQYF; v_gene: TRBV6-1; j_gene: TRBJ2-7; d_gene: TRBD2; abundance: .
CDR3nt: TGCGCCAGCAGTGAGTCTCCGGTTATCTCCTACAATGAGCAGTTCTTC; CDR3aa: CASSESPVISYNEQFF; v_gene: TRBV10-1; j_gene: TRBJ2-1; d_gene: .; abundance: few
CDR3nt: TGCGCCAGCAGCCCACTAGCGGGAGGGCACAATGAGCAGTTCTTC; CDR3aa: CASSPLAGGHNEQFF; v_gene: TRBV10-1; j_gene: TRBJ2-1; d_gene: TRBD2; abundance: .
CDR3nt: TGTGCCAGCAGCCCCAGACAGTACAATGAGCAGTTCTTC; CDR3aa: CASSPRQYNEQFF; v_gene: TRBV5-4; j_gene: TRBJ2-1; d_gene: .; abundance: .
CDR3nt: TGTGCCAGCAGCTTCGCCAGCGGAGCATACGAGCAGTACTTC; CDR3aa: CASSFASGAYEQYF; v_gene: TRBV7-2; j_gene: TRBJ2-7; d_gene: .; abundance: .
CDR3nt: TGCAGCGGGGCGGGCGGGCCCCTCTACGAGCAGTACTTC; CDR3aa: CSGAGGPLYEQYF; v_gene: TRBV29-1; j_gene: TRBJ2-7; d_gene: .; abundance: once
CDR3nt: TGTGCCAGCAGCTTGACGGGGTGGGGTTACGAGCAGTACTTC; CDR3aa: CASSLTGWGYEQYF; v_gene: TRBV5-6; j_gene: TRBJ2-7; d_gene: .; abundance: .
CDR3nt: TGCGCCAGCAGCCCCCGGGACAGGGCTGGCTACACCTTC; CDR3aa: CASSPRDRAGYTF; v_gene: TRBV4-3; j_gene: TRBJ1-2; d_gene: TRBD1; abundance: .
CDR3nt: TGCGCCAGCAGCCCCCCCGCAGGGTACCTCTCTGGGGCCAACGTCCTGACTTTC; CDR3aa: CASSPPAGYLSGANVLTF; v_gene: TRBV4-3; j_gene: TRBJ2-6; d_gene: .; abundance: .
CDR3nt: TGTGCCAGCAGTGAATACGGCAGACAAAAACACCAAGAGACCCAGTACTTC; CDR3aa: CASSEYGRQKHQETQYF; v_gene: TRBV6-1; j_gene: TRBJ2-5; d_gene: .; abundance: .
CDR3nt: TGTGCCAGCATGGGGGGGGTTTACGAGCAGTACTTC; CDR3aa: CASMGGVYEQYF; v_gene: TRBV28; j_gene: TRBJ2-7; d_gene: TRBD2; abundance: .
CDR3nt: TGTGCCAGCAGCTTGGGACAGGGCCCAGATACGCAGTATTTT; CDR3aa: CASSLGQGPDTQYF; v_gene: TRBV7-2; j_gene: TRBJ2-3; d_gene: TRBD1; abundance: .
CDR3nt: TGTGCCAGCAGCCGTACAAGATTCTCCTATGGCTACACCTTC; CDR3aa: CASSRTRFSYGYTF; v_gene: TRBV28; j_gene: TRBJ1-2; d_gene: .; abundance: .
CDR3nt: TGTGCCAGCAGTTTGGCGGCCCGACGCAAAGAGACCCAGTACTTC; CDR3aa: CASSLAARRKETQYF; v_gene: TRBV28; j_gene: TRBJ2-5; d_gene: .; abundance: .
CDR3nt: TGTGCCAGCTCGGGGCAAGCCTCTGGAAACACCATATATTTT; CDR3aa: CASSGQASGNTIYF; v_gene: TRBV18; j_gene: TRBJ1-3; d_gene: .; abundance: .
CDR3nt: TGCGCCACCAGGCAAACCGGGACTAGATCCTACGAGCAGTACTTC; CDR3aa: CATRQTGTRSYEQYF; v_gene: TRBV10-2; j_gene: TRBJ2-7; d_gene: TRBD2; abundance: .
CDR3nt: TGTGCCAGCAGCCCAGGGACAGGGGGCAGAATGAACACTGAAGCTTTCTTT; CDR3aa: CASSPGTGGRMNTEAFF; v_gene: TRBV9; j_gene: TRBJ1-1; d_gene: TRBD1; abundance: .
CDR3nt: TGCGCCAGCAGCCCTTCCTTGGGACTCGGTAATTCACCCCTCCACTTT; CDR3aa: CASSPSLGLGNSPLHF; v_gene: TRBV5-1; j_gene: TRBJ1-6; d_gene: .; abundance: .
CDR3nt: TGTGCCAGCAGCCAGCCGCAGGCAGGGTATAGCTATGGCTACACCTTC; CDR3aa: CASSQPQAGYSYGYTF; v_gene: TRBV4-2; j_gene: TRBJ1-2; d_gene: .; abundance: .
CDR3nt: TGTGCCACCAGCAGAGAACCCTCTGGCGGGAGGGCCGGTGAGCAGTTCTTC; CDR3aa: CATSREPSGGRAGEQFF; v_gene: TRBV15; j_gene: TRBJ2-1; d_gene: TRBD2; abundance: once
CDR3nt: TGTGCCAGTAGTAGGGACAAAAATCAGCCCCAGCATTTT; CDR3aa: CASSRDKNQPQHF; v_gene: TRBV19; j_gene: TRBJ1-5; d_gene: .; abundance: .
CDR3nt: TGTGCCAGCAGCATGGGACTCCGGGGTATTAGCAATCAGCCCCAGCATTTT; CDR3aa: CASSMGLRGISNQPQHF; v_gene: TRBV7-2; j_gene: TRBJ1-5; d_gene: .; abundance: .
CDR3nt: TGCGCCAGCAGCCTGGGACTAGCGGACTTAAAGCAGTTCTTC; CDR3aa: CASSLGLADLKQFF; v_gene: TRBV5-1; j_gene: TRBJ2-1; d_gene: TRBD2; abundance: .